These 27 T cell receptor beta chains came from one sample sequenced in a study of blood T cell repertoires in COVID-19. This table comes from immunoSEQ multiplex PCR, and its TCRdb copy is limited to in-frame clones, with some not included. This repertoire shows over 150,000 clones, 80% to 85% found once; its top ten account for about 10%. What was sequenced was peripheral blood. Receptors were obtained from a woman over 75 with active or convalescent COVID-19.

This sequence joins TRBV30 and TRBJ1-2; D unresolved. Germline V gene sequence: CDR1 GTSNPN, CDR2 SVGIG (reference sequence). Trimming removed 4 bases at V and 8 bases at J, with 14 bases between. The CDR3 is 12 amino acids. In DNA form, the CDR3 reads TGTGCCTGGACCCGCAGAGGCCGGGGCTACACCTTC. It yields the protein CAWTRRGRGYTF.

V is TRBV29-1 and J is TRBJ2-5; D not certain. The V gene's germline CDR1 is SQVTM and CDR2 ANQGSEA. The CDR3 is made up of 12 amino acids. Trimming shortened V by 7 bases and J by 2 bases, and 11 bases separated the two germline ends. CDR3 sequence (DNA): TGCAGCGGCCGACAAGCTCAAGAGACCCAGTACTTC. It encodes CSGRQAQETQYF. The whole variable domain, remainder taken from reference TRBV29-1 and TRBJ2-5, is SAVISQKPSRDICQRGTSLTIQCQVDSQVTMMFWYRQQPGQSLTLIATANQGSEATYESGFVIDKFPISRPNLTFSTLTVSNMSPEDSSIYLCSGRQAQETQYFGPGTRLLVL.

The chain carries TRBV20-1 and TRBJ2-1; no firm D call. CDR3 size: 11 residues. The V gene lost 3 bases and the J gene lost 4 bases, with 4 bases spanning the gap. Germline V gene data show CDR1 as DFQATT and CDR2 as SNEGSKA (reference sequence). This CDR3 reads CSASLYNEQFF. The CDR3 DNA is TGCAGTGCTAGCCTGTACAATGAGCAGTTCTTC.

In DNA, the CDR3 is TGTGCCAGCAGCCAAGATCGAGGGCGACCGGGCGGTGAGCAGTTCTTC. Translating gives CASSQDRGRPGGEQFF. The chain is built from TRBV4-2 and TRBJ2-1; D perhaps matches TRBD2 (5 bases). The V end lost 0 bases, the J end lost 9 bases, and 18 bases lay between the germline ends. Germline V gene data show CDR1 as LGHNA and CDR2 as YNFKEQ. This CDR3 spans 16 amino acids.

The chain recombines TRBV7-9 with TRBJ2-1; D may be TRBD1 (5 bases). This CDR3 has 15 amino acids. V shed 5 bases and J shed 8 bases, with 19 bases lying between them. Germline V gene data show CDR1 as SEHNR and CDR2 as FQNEAQ (reference sequence). The CDR3 protein is CASSALLIRGDEQFF. The CDR3 nucleotides read TGTGCCAGCAGCGCGCTCCTCATTAGGGGCGATGAGCAGTTCTTC.

This clone was detected once. V is TRBV6-5 and J is TRBJ2-7; D is perhaps TRBD1 (5 bases). Germline loops: CDR1 MNHEY, CDR2 SVGAGI. The CDR3 is 16 residues long. With 0 bases removed from V and 1 base from J, the gap between germline ends came to 13 bases. The CDR3 spells CASSYSGTAGSYEQYF. The CDR3 bases are TGTGCCAGCAGTTACTCAGGAACAGCAGGGTCCTACGAGCAGTACTTC.

The chain has TRBV7-2 and TRBJ2-5; TRBD1 matches at 9 bases. The CDR3 totals 16 residues. Germline V gene data show CDR1 as SGHTA and CDR2 as FQGNSA. Trimming cost V 5 bases and J 4 bases; bases outside gene matches: 11. CDR3 sequence: CASSKGGQGRLETQYF. The CDR3 region has the DNA TGTGCCAGCAGCAAAGGCGGACAGGGGAGGCTAGAGACCCAGTACTTC.

The count of this clone is one. This chain links TRBV19 with TRBJ1-2, with TRBD1 as a possible D gene (5 bases). This CDR3 has 14 amino acids. The germline V and J ends were trimmed by 7 bases and 8 bases, with 20 bases remaining between them. Germline lookup yields CDR1 LNHDA and CDR2 SQIVND (reference sequence). DNA of the CDR3: TGTGCCAGTAACATTTGGGGGGAGACGTTGGGCTACACCTTC. This encodes CASNIWGETLGYTF.

The chain employs TRBV5-1 and TRBJ2-3; a weak D match, TRBD2 (6 bases). The CDR3 sequence is 17 residues long. Trimming removed 4 bases from V and 0 bases from J, with 18 bases in between. The germline gives CDR1 SGHRS, CDR2 YFSETQ. CDR3 residues: CASSHSGPASSTDTQYF. The CDR3 nucleotides are TGCGCCAGCAGCCATAGCGGACCCGCCTCTAGCACAGATACGCAGTATTTT.

V gene TRBV4-1 combines with J gene TRBJ1-4; D unclear. The germline V gene has CDR1 MGHRA and CDR2 YSYEKL. The CDR3 consists of 14 residues. Between the trimmed V and J ends, which lost 1 base and 3 bases, there was a span of 6 bases. CDR3 sequence (DNA): TGCGCCAGCAGCCAAGTAACAGCTAATGAAAAACTGTTTTTT. It translates to CASSQVTANEKLFF.

The V and J genes are TRBV13 and TRBJ1-4; D is unclear. Germline values: CDR1 PRHDT, CDR2 FYEKMQ (reference sequence). The length of the CDR3 is 14 residues. Trimming removed 5 bases from V and 10 bases from J, with 17 bases in between. CDR3 protein: CASSTGLNRGKLFF. CDR3 nucleotides: TGTGCCAGCAGCACGGGCCTTAATCGGGGAAAACTGTTTTTT.

V gene TRBV6-5 combines with J gene TRBJ1-1; tentative D call: TRBD1 (5 bases). Trimming left V 7 bases short and J 1 base short, with 16 bases between. The CDR3 consists of 15 residues. Germline CDR1 reads MNHEY; CDR2 reads SVGAGI. The CDR3 DNA reads TGTGCCAGCACCATTCGGGGGATTAAGAACACTGAAGCTTTCTTT. Translated, it gives CASTIRGIKNTEAFF.

The genes are TRBV5-1 and TRBJ2-7; no definite D call. Trimming removed 0 bases at V and 6 bases at J, with 22 bases between. The germline CDR1 and CDR2 sequences are SGHRS and YFSETQ. This CDR3 spans 17 amino acids. CDR3 nucleotide sequence: TGCGCCAGCAGCTTGGAAGCCCCCGGTCCGGCAAAGCGCGAGCAGTACTTC. It is translated as CASSLEAPGPAKREQYF.

This clone was counted only a few times. The chain is built from TRBV5-5 and TRBJ1-1, with a possible D match to TRBD1 (5 bases). Germline CDR1 SGHKS, CDR2 YYEKEE (reference sequence). The CDR3 has 14 amino acids. V lost 0 bases and J 0 bases, leaving 6 bases between the germline ends. The CDR3 region is CASSLVGVNTEAFF. As DNA, the CDR3 is TGTGCCAGCAGCTTGGTAGGGGTGAACACTGAAGCTTTCTTT. The full variable domain, rest sourced from reference TRBV5-5 and TRBJ1-1, is DAGVTQSPTHLIKTRGQQVTLRCSPISGHKSVSWYQQVLGQGPQFIFQYYEKEERGRGNFPDRFSARQFPNYSSELNVNALLLGDSALYLCASSLVGVNTEAFFGQGTRLTVV.

The chain joins TRBV30 to TRBJ1-1, with 7 bases fitting TRBD1. The CDR3 has 15 residues. CDR1 and CDR2 from the germline V gene are GTSNPN and SVGIG (reference sequence). The CDR3 DNA reads as TGTGTCCGGAGGGAGCAAAGTTCAGGGGGGACTGAAGCTTTCTTT. Its protein product is CVRREQSSGGTEAFF.

The CDR3 region is CASSQSYEQYF. The CDR3 region has the DNA TGTGCCAGCTCCCAATCCTACGAGCAGTACTTC. The genes are TRBV18 and TRBJ2-7; D gene ambiguous. Trimming left V 6 bases short and J 1 base short, with 4 bases between. The length of the CDR3 is 11 residues. The V gene's germline CDR1 is KGHSH and CDR2 LQKENI.

The J gene is TRBJ2-7, the V gene TRBV18, with D possibly TRBD2 on 6 matching bases. Per the germline V gene, CDR1 is KGHSH and CDR2 is LQKENI. The CDR3 loop spans 14 amino acids. Trimming removed 3 bases at V and 3 bases at J, with 12 bases between. This chain's CDR3 is CASSPGGPLYEQYF. CDR3 sequence (DNA): TGTGCCAGCTCACCGGGGGGTCCACTCTACGAGCAGTACTTC.

The gene calls are TRBV18 and TRBJ2-2, with TRBD1 matching 11 bases. CDR1 is KGHSH, CDR2 LQKENI, per germline. The CDR3 is made up of 17 amino acids. J gave up 6 bases and V 0 bases, and 6 bases lay outside the gene matches. The CDR3 loop reads CASSPPLDRGPPGELFF. CDR3 nucleotide sequence: TGTGCCAGCTCACCACCGCTGGACAGGGGGCCTCCCGGGGAGCTGTTTTTT.

The chain links TRBV2 to TRBJ1-2, with a tentative D call TRBD1 (6 bases). Looked up from germline, CDR1 is SNHLY and CDR2 is FYNNEI. The CDR3 extends over 12 amino acids. V lost 8 bases, J lost 8 bases, and 15 bases lay in between. Here the CDR3 reads CASRDTLYGYTF. The CDR3 DNA reads TGTGCCAGCCGGGACACTTTGTACGGCTACACCTTC.

The V and J genes are TRBV9 and TRBJ2-3; 9 positions match TRBD2. The CDR3 totals 17 residues. With 0 bases clipped from V and 4 bases from J, the junction kept 9 bases outside the gene matches. The V gene's germline CDR1 is SGDLS and CDR2 YYNGEE. CDR3 in amino acids: CASSVVPGGGAADTQYF. In DNA, the CDR3 is TGTGCCAGCAGCGTAGTTCCCGGCGGGGGGGCCGCAGATACGCAGTATTTT. The full variable domain, rest sourced from reference TRBV9 and TRBJ2-3, is DSGVTQTPKHLITATGQRVTLRCSPRSGDLSVYWYQQSLDQGLQFLIQYYNGEERAKGNILERFSAQQFPDLHSELNLSSLELGDSALYFCASSVVPGGGAADTQYFGPGTRLTVL.

The chain carries TRBV7-2 and TRBJ2-7; D gene uncertain. V was clipped by 1 base and J by 2 bases, with 15 bases between them. The germline CDR1 and CDR2 sequences are SGHTA and FQGNSA. The CDR3 has 16 residues. CDR3 sequence (DNA): TGTGCCAGCAGCTTAGAACCAGACACCTCTCCCTACGAGCAGTACTTC. It specifies CASSLEPDTSPYEQYF.

The chain employs TRBV16 and TRBJ1-2; 7 nucleotides line up with TRBD1. This CDR3 region has 15 residues. Germline trimming cut 5 bases from V and 2 bases from J; bases unmatched to any gene: 8. The germline gives CDR1 KGHSY, CDR2 FQNENV. The CDR3 coding sequence is TGTGCCAGCAGCAACCCGGAGGGGGCCAACTATGGCTACACCTTC. Its translation is CASSNPEGANYGYTF.

The chain has TRBV7-8 and TRBJ1-1; D gene ambiguous. V was clipped by 5 bases and J by 4 bases, with 23 bases between them. There are 17 residues in the CDR3. Germline assignment: CDR1 SGHVS and CDR2 FQNEAQ. The CDR3 bases are TGTGCCAGCAGCGCTAAGGTTTCGGGGTCGGGTGGCACTGAAGCTTTCTTT. It yields the protein CASSAKVSGSGGTEAFF.

The gene calls are TRBV28 and TRBJ2-7; 9 positions match TRBD1. From germline, CDR1 is MDHEN and CDR2 SYDVKM. With 4 bases clipped from V and 1 base from J, the junction kept 5 bases outside the gene matches. The CDR3 is 15 amino acids. This chain's CDR3 is CASSSSGTGSYEQYF. CDR3 nucleotide sequence: TGTGCCAGCAGTTCATCCGGGACAGGGTCCTACGAGCAGTACTTC.

V usage is TRBV13 and J usage is TRBJ2-1; tentatively, D is TRBD2 (7 bases). This CDR3 has 15 amino acids. Per germline, CDR1 PRHDT and CDR2 FYEKMQ (reference sequence). Between the trimmed V and J ends, which lost 5 bases and 3 bases, there was a span of 14 bases. The CDR3 DNA reads as TGTGCCAGCAGCACCGAGGGGGGGTACTACAATGAGCAGTTCTTC. It is translated as CASSTEGGYYNEQFF.

The V gene is TRBV6-2 or TRBV6-3, the J gene TRBJ1-2; 7 nucleotides line up with TRBD1. The CDR3 is 14 residues long. Germline loops: CDR1 MNHEY, CDR2 SVGEGT. The junction had 4 bases not matched to a gene; V was cut back by 2 bases and J by 4 bases. The CDR3 region is CASSYDRESYGYTF. The CDR3 DNA follows: TGTGCCAGCAGTTACGACAGGGAAAGCTATGGCTACACCTTC.

V usage is TRBV7-8 and J usage is TRBJ1-2; no reliable D call. Trimming shortened V by 5 bases and J by 7 bases, and 11 bases separated the two germline ends. This CDR3 comprises 12 residues. The V gene's germline CDR1 is SGHVS and CDR2 FQNEAQ. CDR3 coding DNA: TGTGCCAGCAGCCCGAATGCGGGTGGCTACACCTTC. Translation: CASSPNAGGYTF. The variable domain in full, completed from reference TRBV7-8 and TRBJ1-2, reads GAGVSQSPRYKVAKRGQDVALRCDPISGHVSLFWYQQALGQGPEFLTYFQNEAQLDKSGLPSDRFFAERPEGSVSTLKIQRTQQEDSAVYLCASSPNAGGYTFGSGTRLTVV.